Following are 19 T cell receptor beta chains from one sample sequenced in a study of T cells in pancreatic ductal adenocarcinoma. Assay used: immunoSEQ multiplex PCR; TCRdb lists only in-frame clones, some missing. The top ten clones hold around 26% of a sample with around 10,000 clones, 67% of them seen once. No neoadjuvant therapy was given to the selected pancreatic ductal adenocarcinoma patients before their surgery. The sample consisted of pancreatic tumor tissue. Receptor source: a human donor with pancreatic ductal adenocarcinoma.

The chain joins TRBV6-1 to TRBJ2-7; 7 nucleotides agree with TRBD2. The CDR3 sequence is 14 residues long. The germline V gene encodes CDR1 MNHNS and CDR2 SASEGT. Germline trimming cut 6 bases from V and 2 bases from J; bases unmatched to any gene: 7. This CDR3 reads CASRPTRGAYEQYF. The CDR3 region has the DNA TGTGCCAGCAGACCCACTCGGGGGGCCTACGAGCAGTACTTC.

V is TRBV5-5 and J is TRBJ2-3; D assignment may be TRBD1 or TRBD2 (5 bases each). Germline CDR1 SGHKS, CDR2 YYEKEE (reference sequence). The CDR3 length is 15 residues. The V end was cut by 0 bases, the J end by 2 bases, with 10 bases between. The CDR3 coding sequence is TGTGCCAGCAGCTTGGGGGACCGTTCCACAGATACGCAGTATTTT. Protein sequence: CASSLGDRSTDTQYF. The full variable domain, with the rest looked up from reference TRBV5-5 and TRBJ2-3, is DAGVTQSPTHLIKTRGQQVTLRCSPISGHKSVSWYQQVLGQGPQFIFQYYEKEERGRGNFPDRFSARQFPNYSSELNVNALLLGDSALYLCASSLGDRSTDTQYFGPGTRLTVL.

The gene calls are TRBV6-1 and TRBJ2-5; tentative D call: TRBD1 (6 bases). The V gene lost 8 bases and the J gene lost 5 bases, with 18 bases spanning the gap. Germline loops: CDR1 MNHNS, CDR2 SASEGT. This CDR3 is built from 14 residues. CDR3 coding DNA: TGTGCCAGCCTGGAAAGAACAGGGCCGGAGACCCAGTACTTC. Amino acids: CASLERTGPETQYF.

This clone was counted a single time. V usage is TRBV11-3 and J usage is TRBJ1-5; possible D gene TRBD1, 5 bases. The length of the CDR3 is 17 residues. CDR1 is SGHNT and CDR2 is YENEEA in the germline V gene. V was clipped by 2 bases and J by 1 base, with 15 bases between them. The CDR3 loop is CASSLLPRARSNQPQHF. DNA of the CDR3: TGTGCCAGCAGCTTATTACCCAGGGCACGGAGCAATCAGCCCCAGCATTTT.

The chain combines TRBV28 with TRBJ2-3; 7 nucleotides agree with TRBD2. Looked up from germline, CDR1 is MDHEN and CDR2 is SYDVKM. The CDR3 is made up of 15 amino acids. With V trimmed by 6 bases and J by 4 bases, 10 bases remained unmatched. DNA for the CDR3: TGTGCCAGCAGCTGGGGGGGGGATCAGTCAGATACGCAGTATTTT. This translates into CASSWGGDQSDTQYF.

The CDR3 bases are TGTGCCAGCAGTGAAATAAGCCTAGCGAAAGATACGCAGTATTTT. Translation gives CASSEISLAKDTQYF. The V call is TRBV6-1, the J call TRBJ2-3, with a weak D call TRBD2 (6 bases). The CDR3 contains 15 residues. Trimming removed 2 bases from V and 5 bases from J, with 14 bases in between. From germline, CDR1 is MNHNS and CDR2 SASEGT.

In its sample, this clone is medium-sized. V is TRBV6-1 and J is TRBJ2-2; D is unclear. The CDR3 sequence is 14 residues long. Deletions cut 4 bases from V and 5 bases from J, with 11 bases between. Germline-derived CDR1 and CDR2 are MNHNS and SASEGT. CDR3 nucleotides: TGTGCCAGCAGTGTAGAGTTCTCTACCGGGGAGCTGTTTTTT. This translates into CASSVEFSTGELFF.

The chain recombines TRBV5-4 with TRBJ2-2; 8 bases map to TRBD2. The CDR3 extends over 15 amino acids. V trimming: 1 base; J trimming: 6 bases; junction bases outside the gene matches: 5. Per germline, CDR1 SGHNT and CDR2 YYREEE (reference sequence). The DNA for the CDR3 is TGTGCCAGCAGCTTGCGCACGGGGGGGCCCGGGGAGCTGTTTTTT. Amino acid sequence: CASSLRTGGPGELFF.

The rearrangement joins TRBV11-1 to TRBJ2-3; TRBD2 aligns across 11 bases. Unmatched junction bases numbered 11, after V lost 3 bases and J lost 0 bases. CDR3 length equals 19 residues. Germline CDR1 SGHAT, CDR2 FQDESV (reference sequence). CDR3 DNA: TGTGCCAGCAGCTTTCTAGCGGGGGGCCGCATGTCTAGCACAGATACGCAGTATTTT. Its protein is CASSFLAGGRMSSTDTQYF.

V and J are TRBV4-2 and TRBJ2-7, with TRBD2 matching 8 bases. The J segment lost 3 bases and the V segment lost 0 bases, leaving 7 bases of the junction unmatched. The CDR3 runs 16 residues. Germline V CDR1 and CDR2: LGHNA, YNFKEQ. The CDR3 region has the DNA TGTGCCAGCAGCCAAGATGGGGGGACTAGTGACTACGAGCAGTACTTC. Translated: CASSQDGGTSDYEQYF.

For the CDR3, the DNA is TGTGCCAGCAGCCGGACTTCCCGCAGCTCCTACGAGCAGTACTTC. Translated, it gives CASSRTSRSSYEQYF. The rearrangement joins TRBV6-6 to TRBJ2-7; D is possibly TRBD2 (5 bases). With 6 bases removed from V and 0 bases from J, the gap between germline ends came to 15 bases. CDR1 is MNHNY, CDR2 SVGAGI, per germline (reference sequence). CDR3 length: 15 amino acids.

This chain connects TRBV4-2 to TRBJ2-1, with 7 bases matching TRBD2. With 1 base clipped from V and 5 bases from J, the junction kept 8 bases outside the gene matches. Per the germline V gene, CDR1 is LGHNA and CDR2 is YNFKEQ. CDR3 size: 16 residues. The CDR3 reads CASSQVFVGGNNEQFF. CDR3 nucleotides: TGTGCCAGCAGCCAAGTTTTCGTGGGAGGGAACAATGAGCAGTTCTTC.

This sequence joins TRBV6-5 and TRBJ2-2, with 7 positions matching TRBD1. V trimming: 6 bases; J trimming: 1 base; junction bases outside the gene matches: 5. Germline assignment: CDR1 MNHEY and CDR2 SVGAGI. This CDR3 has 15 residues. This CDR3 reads CASRRTGQNTGELFF. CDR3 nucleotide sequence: TGTGCCAGCAGACGGACAGGACAGAACACCGGGGAGCTGTTTTTT.

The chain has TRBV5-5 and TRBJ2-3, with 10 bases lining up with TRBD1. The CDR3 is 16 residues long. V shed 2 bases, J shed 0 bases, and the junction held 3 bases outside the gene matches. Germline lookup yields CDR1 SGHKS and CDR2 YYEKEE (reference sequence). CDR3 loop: CASSFGDRGSTDTQYF. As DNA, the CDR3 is TGTGCCAGCAGCTTCGGGGACAGGGGAAGCACAGATACGCAGTATTTT.

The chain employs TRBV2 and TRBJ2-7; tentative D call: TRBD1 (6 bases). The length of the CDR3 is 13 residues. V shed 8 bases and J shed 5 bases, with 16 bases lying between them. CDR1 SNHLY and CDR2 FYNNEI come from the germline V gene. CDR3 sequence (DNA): TGTGCCAGCTCATCTTCACAGGGAAACGAGCAGTACTTC. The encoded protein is CASSSSQGNEQYF.

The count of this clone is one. CDR3 region: CASSENSGSWNEQFF. CDR3 in DNA: TGTGCCAGCAGTGAAAACAGCGGGAGCTGGAATGAGCAGTTCTTC. The chain has TRBV6-1 and TRBJ2-1; TRBD2 matches at 8 bases. The CDR3 is made up of 15 amino acids. J gave up 7 bases and V 2 bases, and 7 bases lay outside the gene matches. Per germline, CDR1 MNHNS and CDR2 SASEGT.

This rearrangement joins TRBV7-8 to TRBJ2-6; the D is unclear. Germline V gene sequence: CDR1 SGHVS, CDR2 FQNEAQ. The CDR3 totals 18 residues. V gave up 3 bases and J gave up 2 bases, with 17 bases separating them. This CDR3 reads CASSLPGLDFAGANVLTF. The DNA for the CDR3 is TGTGCCAGCAGCTTGCCGGGCCTCGATTTTGCTGGGGCCAACGTCCTGACTTTC.

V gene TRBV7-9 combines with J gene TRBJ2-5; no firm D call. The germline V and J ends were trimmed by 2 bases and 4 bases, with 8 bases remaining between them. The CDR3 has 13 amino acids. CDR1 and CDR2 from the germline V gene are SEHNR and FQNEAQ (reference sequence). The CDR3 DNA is TGTGCCAGCAGCTTAAATACGAGAGAGACCCAGTACTTC. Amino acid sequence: CASSLNTRETQYF.

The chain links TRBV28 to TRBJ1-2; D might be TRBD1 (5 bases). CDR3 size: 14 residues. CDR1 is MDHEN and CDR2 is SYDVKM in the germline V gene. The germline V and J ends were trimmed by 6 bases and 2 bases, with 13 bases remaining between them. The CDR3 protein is CASSPGGFNYGYTF. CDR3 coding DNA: TGTGCCAGCAGCCCCGGGGGGTTCAACTATGGCTACACCTTC.